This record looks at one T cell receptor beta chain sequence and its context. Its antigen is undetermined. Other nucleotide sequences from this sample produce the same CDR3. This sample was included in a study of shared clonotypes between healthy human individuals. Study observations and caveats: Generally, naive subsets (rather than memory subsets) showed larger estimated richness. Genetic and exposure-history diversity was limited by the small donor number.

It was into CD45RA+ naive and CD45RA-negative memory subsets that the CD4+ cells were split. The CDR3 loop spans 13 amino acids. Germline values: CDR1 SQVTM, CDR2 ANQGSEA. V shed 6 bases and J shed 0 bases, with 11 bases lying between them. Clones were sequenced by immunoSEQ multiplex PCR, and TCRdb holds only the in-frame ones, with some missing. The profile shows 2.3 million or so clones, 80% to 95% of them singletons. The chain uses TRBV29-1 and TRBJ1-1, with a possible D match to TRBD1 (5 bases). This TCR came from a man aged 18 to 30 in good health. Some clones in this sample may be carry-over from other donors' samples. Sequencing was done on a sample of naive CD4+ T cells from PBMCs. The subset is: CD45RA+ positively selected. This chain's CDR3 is CSVSGTVNTEAFF. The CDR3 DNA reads TGCAGCGTATCCGGGACGGTGAACACTGAAGCTTTCTTT.